This T cell receptor beta chain was sequenced during a study of cytomegalovirus exposure and HLA in healthy donors. Study at large: Early release data held some 80 million unique TCRs from HLA-typed donors. Whole-study results and caveats: What was likely a sequencing artifact was a cluster of highly shared sequence variants. It was shown in a later analysis that HLA-associated TCR beta chains were more clonally expanded than other, equally common chains.

Only one count was recorded for this clone. Its antigen is undetermined. The PCR made use of 60 Vbeta and 13 Jbeta primers. Per the authors' pipeline: The count from a later analysis was about 80 million unique TCR beta chains, approximately 9.9 million of them shared. Data came from immunoSEQ multiplex PCR; TCRdb stores just in-frame clones and leaves some out. V and J calls and clone size are given by that table; D and trimming were obtained from the DNA. The table shows more than 150,000 clones, with 82% occurring only once. The CDR3 consists of 14 residues. Germline-derived CDR1 and CDR2 are SGHTA and FQGNSA. Germline trimming cut 5 bases from V and 8 bases from J; bases unmatched to any gene: 8.

The chain couples TRBV7-2 to TRBJ1-2, with 10 bases aligning to TRBD1. Sequencing input: PBMCs. This receptor was identified in a middle-aged man in good health and CMV-seronegative. CDR3 sequence (DNA): TGTGCCAGCAGCGTGGGACAGGGGTTTGTCGGCTACACCTTC. Its translation: CASSVGQGFVGYTF.